This TCR beta chain was retrieved from a study of Graves' ophthalmopathy and Graves' hyperthyroidism. RNA served as the template for amplifying TCR beta CDR3 regions. A first-round RT-PCR used HTBI primers, followed by a second-round multiplex PCR. TCRdb re-derived calls from the multiplex PCR reads in MiXCR, one entry per CDR3 protein. The data contain a few hundred thousand distinct CDR3 sequences, under 25% of them singletons. Stable hyperthyroidism denotes an absence of ophthalmopathy throughout 18 months of follow-up. Enrolled hyperthyroidism patients had a new diagnosis, a duration under 2 months, and an age of 18 to 65. The diagnosis combined clinical symptoms, thyroxine, TRAb, thyroid ultrasound and orbital computed tomography scans. This CDR3 is 16 amino acids long. CDR1 LNHDA and CDR2 SQIVND come from the germline V gene (reference sequence). V lost 6 bases, J lost 0 bases, and 18 bases lay in between.

This clonotype has a count of ten or more. Its antigen is unknown. Whole-study results and caveats: As the model predicted ophthalmopathy progression, it achieved a sensitivity of 55% to 71% and a specificity of about 72%.

Sequenced: peripheral blood. V gene TRBV19 combines with J gene TRBJ2-7; D uncertain. This TCR derives from a woman aged 18-29 years with stable Graves' hyperthyroidism. The CDR3 DNA follows: TGTGCCAGTAGCCCGGCGGACGGACCGGGCTCCTACGAGCAGTACTTC. Translation: CASSPADGPGSYEQYF.